This note documents a single T cell receptor beta chain sequence. What it recognizes is unknown. Reverse transcription of roughly 0.5 to 1 ug RNA used random hexamers. By means of immunoSEQ multiplex PCR, TCR beta CDR3 spanning 54 Vbeta and 13 Jbeta underwent amplification. TCRdb processed the immunoSEQ multiplex PCR reads anew with MiXCR; each CDR3 protein has one entry. The repertoire holds roughly 160,000 distinct CDR3 sequences, with 95% to 96% as singletons. The sample originates from a study of CD8 T cells in Susac syndrome. The CDR3 length is 12 residues. Germline V gene data show CDR1 as SQVTM and CDR2 as ANQGSEA. V shed 4 bases and J 3 bases; nucleotides not matched to a gene: 2. Study-wide findings and caveats: No clonal expansion appeared among CD4+ T cells in Susac patients.

TCR beta sequencing was performed on blood CD8+ and CD4+ T cells. The rearrangement joins TRBV29-1 to TRBJ2-5; 7 positions agree with TRBD2. The sequence was collected from a human donor with Susac syndrome. Sequencing used CD4+ T cells from PBMCs. In DNA form, the CDR3 reads TGCAGCGTTGGGGGGGGGAAAGAGACCCAGTACTTC. The encoded protein is CSVGGGKETQYF.